Here is one TCR beta chain with its context. Antigen: not known. These data belong to a study of identifying expanded T cells in peripheral blood. Findings of the study overall: Differentially abundant clones: roughly 1.3 between replicates, 16.4 at 2 to 3 weeks, less than 25 at four. Across healthy donors, higher total template counts meant significantly greater roughly two-week count variance.

During the collection period, no donor immune events like infections were recorded. Clones were read by immunoSEQ multiplex PCR, and TCRdb kept only the in-frame ones, dropping some. The top ten hold 14% of the sample, which has approximately 56,000 clones, 82% seen once. This receptor was taken from a person aged 18 to 70 in good health. The source material was blood.

The CDR3 DNA follows: TGTGCCAGCAGCGTAGGAGGGGGCTCCTACAATGAGCAGTTCTTC. Its protein is CASSVGGGSYNEQFF. The chain joins TRBV9 to TRBJ2-1; a weak D match, TRBD1 (6 bases). CDR1 and CDR2 from the germline V gene are SGDLS and YYNGEE. This CDR3 has 15 amino acids. Trimming stripped 0 bases from V and 0 bases from J, with 7 bases between.